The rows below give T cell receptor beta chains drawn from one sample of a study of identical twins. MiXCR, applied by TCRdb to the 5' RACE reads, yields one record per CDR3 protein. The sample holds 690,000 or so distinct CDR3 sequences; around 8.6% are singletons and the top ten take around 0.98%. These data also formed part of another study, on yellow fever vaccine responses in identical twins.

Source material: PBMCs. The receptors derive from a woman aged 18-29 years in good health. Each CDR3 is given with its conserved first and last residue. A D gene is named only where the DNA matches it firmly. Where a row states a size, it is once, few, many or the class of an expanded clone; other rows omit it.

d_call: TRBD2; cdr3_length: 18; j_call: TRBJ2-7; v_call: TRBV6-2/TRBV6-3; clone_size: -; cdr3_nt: TGTGCCAGCAGTTACTCTGGGCTAGCGGGAAGGAGCTCCTACGAGCAGTACTTC; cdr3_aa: CASSYSGLAGRSSYEQYF
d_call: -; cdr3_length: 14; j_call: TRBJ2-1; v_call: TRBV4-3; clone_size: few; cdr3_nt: TGCGCCAGCAGCCTAGGGGACAACCTCAATGAGCAGTTCTTC; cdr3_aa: CASSLGDNLNEQFF
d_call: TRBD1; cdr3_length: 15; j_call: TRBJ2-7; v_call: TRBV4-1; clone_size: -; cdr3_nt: TGCGCCAGCAGCCACGGACAGGGGACAACCTACGAGCAGTACTTC; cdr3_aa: CASSHGQGTTYEQYF
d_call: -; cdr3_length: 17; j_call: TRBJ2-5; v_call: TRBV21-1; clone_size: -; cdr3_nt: TGTGCCAGCAGCAAAGGGTTGGAACTACCGATCCAAGAGACCCAGTACTTC; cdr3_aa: CASSKGLELPIQETQYF
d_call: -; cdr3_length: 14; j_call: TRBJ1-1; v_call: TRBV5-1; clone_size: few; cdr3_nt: TGCGCCAGCAGCGGACCGGGACACTACACTGAAGCTTTCTTT; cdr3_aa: CASSGPGHYTEAFF
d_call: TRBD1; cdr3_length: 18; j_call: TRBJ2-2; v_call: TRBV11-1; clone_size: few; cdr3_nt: TGTGCCAGCAGACGCAGGGGGCGCGGAACCACGAACACCGGGGAGCTGTTTTTT; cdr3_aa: CASRRRGRGTTNTGELFF
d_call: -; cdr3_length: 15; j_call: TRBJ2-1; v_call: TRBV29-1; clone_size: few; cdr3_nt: TGCAGCGTTGCTGGCCCCACGCCTAGGGACAATGAGCAGTTCTTC; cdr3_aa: CSVAGPTPRDNEQFF
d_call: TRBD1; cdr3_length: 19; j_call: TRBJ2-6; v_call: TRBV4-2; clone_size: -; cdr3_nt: TGTGCCAGCAGCCAAGGGTGGGACAGGGGTGGATCCGGGGCCAACGTCCTGACTTTC; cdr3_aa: CASSQGWDRGGSGANVLTF
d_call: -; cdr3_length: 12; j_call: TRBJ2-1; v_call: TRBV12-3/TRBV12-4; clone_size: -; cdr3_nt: TGTGCCAACAATAGGGCGAGCAATGAGCAGTTCTTC; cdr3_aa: CANNRASNEQFF
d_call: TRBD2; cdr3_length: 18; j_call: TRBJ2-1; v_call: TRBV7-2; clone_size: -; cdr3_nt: TGTGCCAGCAGCTTAGCCCGGACTAGCGGGGGGGGAACAGCTGAGCAGTTCTTC; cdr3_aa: CASSLARTSGGGTAEQFF
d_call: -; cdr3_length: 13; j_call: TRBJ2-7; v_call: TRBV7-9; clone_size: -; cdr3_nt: TGTGCCAGCAGCTCCCTACAGAGCTACGAGCAGTACTTC; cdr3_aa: CASSSLQSYEQYF
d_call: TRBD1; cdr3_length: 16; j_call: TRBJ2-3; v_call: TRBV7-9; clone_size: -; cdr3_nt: TGTGCCAGCACCTTTCCCCGGGACAGCGTCCAGGATACGCAGTATTTT; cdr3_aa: CASTFPRDSVQDTQYF
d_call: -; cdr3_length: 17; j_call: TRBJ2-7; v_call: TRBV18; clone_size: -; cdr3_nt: TGTGCCAGCTCACCACCCATTTGGGACACAGCACCTTACGAGCAGTACTTC; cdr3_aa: CASSPPIWDTAPYEQYF
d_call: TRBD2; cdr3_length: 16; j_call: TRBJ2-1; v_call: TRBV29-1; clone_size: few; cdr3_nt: TGCAGCGTTGTGCTCCTAGCGGGGGGGCTGGTCAATGAGCAGTTCTTC; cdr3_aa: CSVVLLAGGLVNEQFF
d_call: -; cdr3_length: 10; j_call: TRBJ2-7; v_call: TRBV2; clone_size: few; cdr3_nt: TGTGCCATTCGACAGCTCGAGCAGTACTTC; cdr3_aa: CAIRQLEQYF
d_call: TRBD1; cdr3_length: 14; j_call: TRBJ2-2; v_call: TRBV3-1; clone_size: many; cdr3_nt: TGTGCCAGCAGGCGGACAGGGGACACCGGGGAGCTGTTTTTT; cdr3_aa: CASRRTGDTGELFF
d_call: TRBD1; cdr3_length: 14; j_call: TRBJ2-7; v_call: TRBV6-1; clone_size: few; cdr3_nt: TGTGCCAGCAGGTCCGGGACAGGGAACTACGAGCAGTACTTC; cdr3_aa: CASRSGTGNYEQYF
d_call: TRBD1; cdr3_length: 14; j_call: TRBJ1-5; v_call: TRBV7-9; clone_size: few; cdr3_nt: TGTGCCAGCAGCTTCACGACAGGGGATCAGCCCCAGCATTTT; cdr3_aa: CASSFTTGDQPQHF
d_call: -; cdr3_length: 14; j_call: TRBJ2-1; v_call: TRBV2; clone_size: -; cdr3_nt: TGTGCCAGCAAGGGGGTCCCCGTTTACAATGAGCAGTTCTTC; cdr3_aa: CASKGVPVYNEQFF
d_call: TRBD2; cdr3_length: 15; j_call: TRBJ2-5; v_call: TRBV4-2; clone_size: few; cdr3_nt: TGTGCCAGCAGCCGAGTGATCGGGGGGGCGGAGACCCAGTACTTC; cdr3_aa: CASSRVIGGAETQYF
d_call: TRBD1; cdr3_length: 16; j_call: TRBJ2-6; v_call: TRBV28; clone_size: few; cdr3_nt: TGTGCCACCTCTTTCTGGACAGGGGAAGGGGCCAACGTCCTGACTTTC; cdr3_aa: CATSFWTGEGANVLTF
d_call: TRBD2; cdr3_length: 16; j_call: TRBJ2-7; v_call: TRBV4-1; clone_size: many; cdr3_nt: TGCGCCAGCAGCCAGGCCTTTACTAGCGGGTTCTACGAGCAGTACTTC; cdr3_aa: CASSQAFTSGFYEQYF
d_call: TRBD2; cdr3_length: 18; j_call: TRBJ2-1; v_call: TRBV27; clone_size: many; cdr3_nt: TGTGCCAGCCGGGTAAAATGGACTAGCGGGAGTTTTTACAATGAGCAGTTCTTC; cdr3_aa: CASRVKWTSGSFYNEQFF
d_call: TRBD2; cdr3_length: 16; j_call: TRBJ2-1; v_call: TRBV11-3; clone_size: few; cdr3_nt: TGTGCCAGCAGCTTCGCTAGCGGGAGGATCCACAATGAGCAGTTCTTC; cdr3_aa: CASSFASGRIHNEQFF
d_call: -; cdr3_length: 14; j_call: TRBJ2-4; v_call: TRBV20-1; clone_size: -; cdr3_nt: TGCAGTGCCCCACTAGGGGTGGCCAAAAACATTCAGTACTTC; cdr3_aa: CSAPLGVAKNIQYF
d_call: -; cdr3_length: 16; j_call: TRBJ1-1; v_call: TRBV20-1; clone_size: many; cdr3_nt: TGCAGTGCTAGAGATCCCCGTAAGACAGGCGACACTGAAGCTTTCTTT; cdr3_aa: CSARDPRKTGDTEAFF
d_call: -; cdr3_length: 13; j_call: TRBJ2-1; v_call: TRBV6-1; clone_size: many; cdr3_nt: TGTGCCAGCAGTGAGAGCTCCTACAATGAGCAGTTCTTC; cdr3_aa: CASSESSYNEQFF
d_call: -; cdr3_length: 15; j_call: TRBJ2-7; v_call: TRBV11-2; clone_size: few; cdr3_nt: TGTGCCAGCAGCTTAGGTAGCAGGGATTCCTACGAGCAGTACTTC; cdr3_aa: CASSLGSRDSYEQYF
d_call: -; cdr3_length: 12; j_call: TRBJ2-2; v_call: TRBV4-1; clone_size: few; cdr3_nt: TGCGCCAGCAGCGGTTTGGGCGGGGAGCTGTTTTTT; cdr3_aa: CASSGLGGELFF